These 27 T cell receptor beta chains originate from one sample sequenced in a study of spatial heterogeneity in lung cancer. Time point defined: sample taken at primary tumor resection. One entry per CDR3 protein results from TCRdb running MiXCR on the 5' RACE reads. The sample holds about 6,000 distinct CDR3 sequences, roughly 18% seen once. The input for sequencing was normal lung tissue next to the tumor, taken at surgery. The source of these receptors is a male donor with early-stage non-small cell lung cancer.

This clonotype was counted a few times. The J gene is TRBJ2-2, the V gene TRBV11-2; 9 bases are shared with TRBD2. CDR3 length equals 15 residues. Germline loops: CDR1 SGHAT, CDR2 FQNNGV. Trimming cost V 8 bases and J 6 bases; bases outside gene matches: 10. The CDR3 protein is CASLARLAGSGELFF. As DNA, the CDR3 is TGTGCCAGCCTGGCACGGCTAGCGGGATCCGGGGAGCTGTTTTTT.

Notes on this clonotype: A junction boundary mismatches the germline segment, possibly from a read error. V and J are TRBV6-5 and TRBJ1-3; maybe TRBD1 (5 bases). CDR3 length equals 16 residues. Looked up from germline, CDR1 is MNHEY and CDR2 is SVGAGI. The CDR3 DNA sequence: TGTGCCAGCAGTTACTCGAAGGGGAGCTCTGAAAACACCATATATTTT. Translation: CASSYSKGSSENTIYF.

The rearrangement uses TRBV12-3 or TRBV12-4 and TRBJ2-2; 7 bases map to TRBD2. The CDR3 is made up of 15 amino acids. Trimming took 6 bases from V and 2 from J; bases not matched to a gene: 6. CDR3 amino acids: CASRQAGPNTGELFF. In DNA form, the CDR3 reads TGTGCCAGCAGACAAGCGGGACCCAACACCGGGGAGCTGTTTTTT.

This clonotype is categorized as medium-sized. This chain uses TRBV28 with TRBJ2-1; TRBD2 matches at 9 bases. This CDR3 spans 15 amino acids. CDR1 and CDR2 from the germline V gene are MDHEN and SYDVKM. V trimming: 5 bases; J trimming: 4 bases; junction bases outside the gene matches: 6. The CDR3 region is CASSNPTSGYNEQFF. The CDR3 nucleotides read TGTGCCAGCAGTAACCCGACTAGCGGATACAATGAGCAGTTCTTC. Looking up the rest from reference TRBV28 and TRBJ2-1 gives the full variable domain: DVKVTQSSRYLVKRTGEKVFLECVQDMDHENMFWYRQDPGLGLRLIYFSYDVKMKEKGDIPEGYSVSREKKERFSLILESASTNQTSMYLCASSNPTSGYNEQFFGPGTRLTVL.

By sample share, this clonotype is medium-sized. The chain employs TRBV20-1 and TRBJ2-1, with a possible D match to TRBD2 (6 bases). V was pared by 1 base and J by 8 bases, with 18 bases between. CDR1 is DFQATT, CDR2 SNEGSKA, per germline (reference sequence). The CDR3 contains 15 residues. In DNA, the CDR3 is TGCAGTGCTAGAGTCCCTCCCCGACTAGGGGATGAGCAGTTCTTC. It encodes CSARVPPRLGDEQFF.

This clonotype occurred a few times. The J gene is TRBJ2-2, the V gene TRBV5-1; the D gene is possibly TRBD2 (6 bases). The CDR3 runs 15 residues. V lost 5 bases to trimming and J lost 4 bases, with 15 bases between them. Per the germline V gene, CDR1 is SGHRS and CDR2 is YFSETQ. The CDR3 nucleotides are TGCGCCAGCAGTCCCCAGGAGGGACGCACCGGGGAGCTGTTTTTT. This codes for CASSPQEGRTGELFF. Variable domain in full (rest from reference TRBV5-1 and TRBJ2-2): KAGVTQTPRYLIKTRGQQVTLSCSPISGHRSVSWYQQTPGQGLQFLFEYFSETQRNKGNFPGRFSGRQFSNSRSEMNVSTLELGDSALYLCASSPQEGRTGELFFGEGSRLTVL.

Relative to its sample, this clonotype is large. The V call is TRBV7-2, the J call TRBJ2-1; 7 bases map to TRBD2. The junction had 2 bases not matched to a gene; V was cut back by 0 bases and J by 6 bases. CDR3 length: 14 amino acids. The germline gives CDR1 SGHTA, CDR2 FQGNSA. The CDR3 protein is CASSLAAGPNEQFF. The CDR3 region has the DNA TGTGCCAGCAGCTTAGCAGCGGGACCCAATGAGCAGTTCTTC.

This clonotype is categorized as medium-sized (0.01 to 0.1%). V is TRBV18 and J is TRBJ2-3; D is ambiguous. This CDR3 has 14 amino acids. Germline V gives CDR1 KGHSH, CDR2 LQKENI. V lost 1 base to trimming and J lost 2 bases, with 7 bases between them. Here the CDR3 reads CASSPRTDTDTQYF. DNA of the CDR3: TGTGCCAGCTCACCACGGACCGACACAGATACGCAGTATTTT.

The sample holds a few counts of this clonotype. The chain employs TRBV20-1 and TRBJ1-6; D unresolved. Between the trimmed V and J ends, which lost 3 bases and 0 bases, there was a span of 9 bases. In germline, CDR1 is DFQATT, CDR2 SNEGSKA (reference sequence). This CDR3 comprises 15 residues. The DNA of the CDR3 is TGCAGTGCTAGGCCCGGGAGCTCCTATAATTCACCCCTCCACTTT. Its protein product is CSARPGSSYNSPLHF.

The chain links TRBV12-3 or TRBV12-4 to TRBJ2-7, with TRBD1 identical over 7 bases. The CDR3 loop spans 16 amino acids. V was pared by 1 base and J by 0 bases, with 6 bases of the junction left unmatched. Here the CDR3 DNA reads TGTGCCAGCAGTTTAGGGACAGGCTACAGCTCCTACGAGCAGTACTTC. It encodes CASSLGTGYSSYEQYF.

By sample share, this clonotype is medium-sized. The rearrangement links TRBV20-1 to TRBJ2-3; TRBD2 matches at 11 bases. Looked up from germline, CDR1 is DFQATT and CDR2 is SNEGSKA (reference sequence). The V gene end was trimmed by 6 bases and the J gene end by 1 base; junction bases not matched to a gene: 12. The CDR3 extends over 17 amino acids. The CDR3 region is CSAAPLAGGTGTDTQYF. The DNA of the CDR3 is TGCAGTGCGGCCCCGCTAGCGGGAGGAACGGGCACAGATACGCAGTATTTT.

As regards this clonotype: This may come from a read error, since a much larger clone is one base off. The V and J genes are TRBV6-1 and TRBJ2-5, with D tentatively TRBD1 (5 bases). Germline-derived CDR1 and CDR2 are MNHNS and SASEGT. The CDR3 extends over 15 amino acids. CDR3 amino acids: CASSEPGMSQETRYF. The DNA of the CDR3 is TGTGCCAGCAGTGAACCAGGGATGTCTCAAGAGACCCGGTACTTC.

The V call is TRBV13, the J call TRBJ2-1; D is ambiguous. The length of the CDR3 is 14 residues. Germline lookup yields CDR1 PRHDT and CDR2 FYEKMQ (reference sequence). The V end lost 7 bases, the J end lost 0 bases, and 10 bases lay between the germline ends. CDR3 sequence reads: CASMWSSSYNEQFF. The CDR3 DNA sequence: TGTGCCAGCATGTGGTCCAGCTCCTACAATGAGCAGTTCTTC. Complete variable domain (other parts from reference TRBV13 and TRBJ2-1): AAGVIQSPRHLIKEKRETATLKCYPIPRHDTVYWYQQGPGQDPQFLISFYEKMQSDKGSIPDRFSAQQFSDYHSELNMSSLELGDSALYFCASMWSSSYNEQFFGPGTRLTVL.

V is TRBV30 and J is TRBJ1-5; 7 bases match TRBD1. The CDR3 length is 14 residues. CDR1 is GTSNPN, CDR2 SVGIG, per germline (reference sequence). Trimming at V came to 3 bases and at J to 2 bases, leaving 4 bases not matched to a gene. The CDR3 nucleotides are TGTGCCTGGAGCGGGCAGGGGGGCAATCAGCCCCAGCATTTT. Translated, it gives CAWSGQGGNQPQHF. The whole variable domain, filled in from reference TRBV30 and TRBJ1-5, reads SQTIHQWPATLVQPVGSPLSLECTVEGTSNPNLYWYRQAAGRGLQLLFYSVGIGQISSEVPQNLSASRPQDRQFILSSKKLLLSDSGFYLCAWSGQGGNQPQHFGDGTRLSIL.

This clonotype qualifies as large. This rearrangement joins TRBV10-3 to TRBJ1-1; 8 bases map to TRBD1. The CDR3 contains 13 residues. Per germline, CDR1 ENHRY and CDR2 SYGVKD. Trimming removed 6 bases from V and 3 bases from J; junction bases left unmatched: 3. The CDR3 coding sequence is TGTGCCATCAGGGTGGACAGGGACACTGAAGCTTTCTTT. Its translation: CAIRVDRDTEAFF.

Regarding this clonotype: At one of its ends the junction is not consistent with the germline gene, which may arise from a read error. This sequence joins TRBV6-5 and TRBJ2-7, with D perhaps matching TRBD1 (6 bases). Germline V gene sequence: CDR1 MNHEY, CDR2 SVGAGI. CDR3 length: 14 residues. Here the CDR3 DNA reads TGTGCCAGCTCCTCCCGGCAGGGGTCAAGCGAGCATTACTTC. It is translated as CASSSRQGSSEHYF.

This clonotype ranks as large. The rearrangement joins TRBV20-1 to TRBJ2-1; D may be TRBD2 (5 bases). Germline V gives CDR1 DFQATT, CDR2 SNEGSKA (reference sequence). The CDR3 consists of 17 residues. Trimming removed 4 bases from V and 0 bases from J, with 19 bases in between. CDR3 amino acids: CSAKTLRDPNSYNEQFF. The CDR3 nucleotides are TGCAGTGCTAAGACCTTACGGGATCCGAACTCCTACAATGAGCAGTTCTTC.

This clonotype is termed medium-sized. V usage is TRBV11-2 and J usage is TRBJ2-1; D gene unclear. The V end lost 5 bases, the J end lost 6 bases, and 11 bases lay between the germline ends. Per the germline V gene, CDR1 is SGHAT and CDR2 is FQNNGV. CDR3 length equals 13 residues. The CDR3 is CASSRDGFNEQFF. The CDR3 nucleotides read TGTGCCAGCAGCCGAGACGGGTTCAATGAGCAGTTCTTC.

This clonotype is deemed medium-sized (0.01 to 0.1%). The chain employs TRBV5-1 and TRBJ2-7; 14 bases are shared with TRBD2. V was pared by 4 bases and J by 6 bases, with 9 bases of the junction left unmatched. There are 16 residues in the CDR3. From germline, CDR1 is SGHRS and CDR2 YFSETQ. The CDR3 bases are TGCGCCAGCAGCCCGGGACTAGCGGGAGTGATCGGCGAGCAGTACTTC. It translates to CASSPGLAGVIGEQYF.

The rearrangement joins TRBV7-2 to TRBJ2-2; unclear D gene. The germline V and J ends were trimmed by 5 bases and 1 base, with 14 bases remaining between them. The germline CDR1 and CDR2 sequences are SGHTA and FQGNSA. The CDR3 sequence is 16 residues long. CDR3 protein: CASSQGSNLNTGELFF. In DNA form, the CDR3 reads TGTGCCAGCAGCCAAGGGTCTAACCTGAACACCGGGGAGCTGTTTTTT. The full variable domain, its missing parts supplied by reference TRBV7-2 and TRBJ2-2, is GAGVSQSPSNKVTEKGKDVELRCDPISGHTALYWYRQSLGQGLEFLIYFQGNSAPDKSGLPSDRFSAERTGGSVSTLTIQRTQQEDSAVYLCASSQGSNLNTGELFFGEGSRLTVL.

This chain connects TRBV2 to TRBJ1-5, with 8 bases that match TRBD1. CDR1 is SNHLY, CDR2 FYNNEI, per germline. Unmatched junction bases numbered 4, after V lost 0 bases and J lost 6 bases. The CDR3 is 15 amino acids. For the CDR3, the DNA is TGTGCCAGCAGTGAAGCGCAGGGGGCGGGTCAGCCCCAGCATTTT. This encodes CASSEAQGAGQPQHF.

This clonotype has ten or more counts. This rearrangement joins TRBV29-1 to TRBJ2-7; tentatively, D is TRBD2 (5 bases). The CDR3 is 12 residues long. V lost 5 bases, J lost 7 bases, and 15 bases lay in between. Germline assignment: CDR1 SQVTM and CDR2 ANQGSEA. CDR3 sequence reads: CSVSGEGREQYF. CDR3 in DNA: TGCAGCGTTTCCGGGGAAGGTAGAGAGCAGTACTTC.

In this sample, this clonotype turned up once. In DNA form, the CDR3 reads TGTGCCACCAGTGGAGGCGGAACTAGCGGGATCGAGCAGTTCTTC. This gives the protein CATSGGGTSGIEQFF. The chain employs TRBV24-1 and TRBJ2-1; 10 bases fit TRBD2. The J segment lost 10 bases and the V segment lost 5 bases, leaving 10 bases of the junction unmatched. Germline CDR1 KGHDR, CDR2 SFDVKD. The CDR3 is made up of 15 amino acids.

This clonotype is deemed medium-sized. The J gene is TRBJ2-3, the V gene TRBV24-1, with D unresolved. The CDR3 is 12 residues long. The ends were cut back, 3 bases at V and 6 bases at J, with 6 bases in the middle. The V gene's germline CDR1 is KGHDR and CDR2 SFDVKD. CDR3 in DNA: TGTGCCACCAGTGATAAAGCGGATACGCAGTATTTT. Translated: CATSDKADTQYF.

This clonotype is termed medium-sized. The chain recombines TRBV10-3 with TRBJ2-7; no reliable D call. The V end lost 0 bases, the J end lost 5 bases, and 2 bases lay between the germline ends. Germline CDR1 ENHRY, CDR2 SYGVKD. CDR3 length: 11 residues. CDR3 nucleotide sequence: TGTGCCATCAGTGAGTCCCACGAGCAGTACTTC. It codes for CAISESHEQYF.

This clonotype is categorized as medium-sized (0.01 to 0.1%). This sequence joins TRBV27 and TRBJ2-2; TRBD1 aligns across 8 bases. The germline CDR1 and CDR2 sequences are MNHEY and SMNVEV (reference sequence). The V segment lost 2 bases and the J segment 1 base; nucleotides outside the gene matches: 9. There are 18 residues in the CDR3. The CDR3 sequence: CASSLKGFGTGNTGELFF. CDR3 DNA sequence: TGTGCCAGCAGTTTAAAGGGGTTCGGGACAGGGAACACCGGGGAGCTGTTTTTT.

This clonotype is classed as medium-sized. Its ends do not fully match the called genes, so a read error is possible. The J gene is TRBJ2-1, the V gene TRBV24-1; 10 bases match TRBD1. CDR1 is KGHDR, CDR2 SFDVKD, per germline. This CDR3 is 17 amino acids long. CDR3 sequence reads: CATSNFGTGDSYNEQFF. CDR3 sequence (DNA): TGTGCCACCAGTAATTTTGGGACAGGGGACTCCTACAATGAGCAGTTCTTC.